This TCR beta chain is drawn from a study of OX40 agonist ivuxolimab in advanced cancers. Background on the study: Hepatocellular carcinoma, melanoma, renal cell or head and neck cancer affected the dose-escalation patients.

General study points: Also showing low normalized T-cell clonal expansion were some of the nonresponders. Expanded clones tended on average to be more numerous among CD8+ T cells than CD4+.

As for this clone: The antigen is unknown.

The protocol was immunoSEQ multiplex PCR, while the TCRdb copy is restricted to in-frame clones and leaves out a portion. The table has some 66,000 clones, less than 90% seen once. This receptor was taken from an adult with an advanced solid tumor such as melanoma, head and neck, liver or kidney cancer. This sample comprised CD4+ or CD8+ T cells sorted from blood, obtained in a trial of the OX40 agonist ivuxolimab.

CDR3 bases: TGTGCCAGCAGCACTAGCGGGAGGGGCTACAATGAGCAGTTCTTC. Translation gives CASSTSGRGYNEQFF. The J gene is TRBJ2-1, the V gene TRBV7-2, with 13 bases lining up with TRBD2. V shed 5 bases, J shed 3 bases, and the junction held 1 base outside the gene matches. The germline CDR1 and CDR2 sequences are SGHTA and FQGNSA. The CDR3 is made up of 15 amino acids. Looking up the rest from reference TRBV7-2 and TRBJ2-1 gives the full variable domain: GAGVSQSPSNKVTEKGKDVELRCDPISGHTALYWYRQSLGQGLEFLIYFQGNSAPDKSGLPSDRFSAERTGGSVSTLTIQRTQQEDSAVYLCASSTSGRGYNEQFFGPGTRLTVL.